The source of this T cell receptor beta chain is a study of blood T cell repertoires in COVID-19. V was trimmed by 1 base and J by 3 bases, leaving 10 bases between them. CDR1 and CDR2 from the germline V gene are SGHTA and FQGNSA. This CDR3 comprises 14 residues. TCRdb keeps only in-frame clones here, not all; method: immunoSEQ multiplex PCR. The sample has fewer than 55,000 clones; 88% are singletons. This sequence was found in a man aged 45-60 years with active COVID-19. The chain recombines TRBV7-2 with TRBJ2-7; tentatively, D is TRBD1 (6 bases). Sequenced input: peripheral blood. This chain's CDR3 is CASSLERGSYEQYF. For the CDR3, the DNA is TGTGCCAGCAGCTTAGAAAGGGGGAGCTACGAGCAGTACTTC. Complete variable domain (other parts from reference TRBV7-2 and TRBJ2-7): GAGVSQSPSNKVTEKGKDVELRCDPISGHTALYWYRQSLGQGLEFLIYFQGNSAPDKSGLPSDRFSAERTGGSVSTLTIQRTQQEDSAVYLCASSLERGSYEQYFGPGTRLTVT.